Listed below are T cell receptor beta chains from one sample, sequenced in a study of blood T cell repertoires in COVID-19. Method: immunoSEQ multiplex PCR; TCRdb's copy keeps in-frame clones and lacks some. The sample records under 100,000 clones, more than 65% being singletons. Source material: peripheral blood. Receptor source: an elderly man with active or convalescent COVID-19. Both conserved end residues are part of each CDR3. Each record gives: V gene, D gene, clone size, J gene, CDR3 protein, CDR3 DNA. D genes are given only for firm matches. Size is omitted from some rows. Given values are once, few, many or a class for expanded clones.

TRBV20-1	-	-	TRBJ1-1	CSAGLGAEAFF	TGCAGTGCTGGACTTGGCGCTGAAGCTTTCTTT
TRBV7-2	TRBD1	-	TRBJ2-7	CASSSGTGSDEQYF	TGTGCCAGCAGCTCGGGGACAGGTTCGGACGAGCAGTACTTC
TRBV30	-	-	TRBJ2-3	CAWSYGSTDTQYF	TGTGCCTGGAGCTACGGGAGCACAGATACGCAGTATTTT
TRBV5-1	TRBD2	once	TRBJ2-2	CASSFQGQGGTGELFF	TGCGCCAGCAGCTTCCAAGGGCAGGGAGGGACCGGGGAGCTGTTTTTT
TRBV28	-	few	TRBJ2-5	CASSRGVETQYF	TGTGCCAGCAGCAGGGGCGTTGAGACCCAGTACTTC
TRBV4-1	TRBD1	-	TRBJ1-4	CASSQDAGGLTNEKLFF	TGCGCCAGCAGCCAAGATGCAGGGGGCTTGACTAATGAAAAACTGTTTTTT
TRBV5-1	-	-	TRBJ2-5	CASSLRGETQYF	TGCGCCAGCAGCTTGCGGGGAGAGACCCAGTACTTC
TRBV19	-	few	TRBJ1-1	CASSISVGGSDTEAFF	TGTGCCAGTAGTATTTCTGTCGGAGGGAGTGACACTGAAGCTTTCTTT
TRBV11-3	TRBD1	-	TRBJ2-2	CASSPSGTANTGELFF	TGTGCCAGCAGCCCATCCGGGACAGCGAACACCGGGGAGCTGTTTTTT
TRBV2	TRBD1	-	TRBJ1-5	CASRRGQGQEQPQHF	TGTGCCAGCAGACGCGGACAGGGACAGGAACAGCCCCAGCATTTT
TRBV4-2	-	-	TRBJ1-6	CASSQGRQGLGNSPLHF	TGTGCCAGCAGCCAAGGCCGGCAGGGGCTAGGGAATTCACCCCTCCACTTT
TRBV3-1/TRBV3-2	-	few	TRBJ1-6	CASSQGGDNSPLHF	TGTGCCAGCAGCCAGGGAGGGGATAATTCACCCCTCCACTTT
TRBV6-6	-	-	TRBJ1-5	CASSYSPGGGNQPQHF	TGTGCCAGCAGTTACTCTCCCGGGGGGGGCAATCAGCCCCAGCATTTT
TRBV5-6	-	-	TRBJ1-5	CASSLARNQPQHF	TGTGCCAGCAGCTTGGCCAGAAATCAGCCCCAGCATTTT
TRBV7-2	TRBD2	-	TRBJ2-3	CASSFTGGSDTQYF	TGTGCCAGCAGCTTTACGGGGGGGTCCGATACGCAGTATTTT
TRBV12-3/TRBV12-4	-	-	TRBJ1-4	CASSMGRSEKLFF	TGTGCCAGCAGTATGGGGAGGAGTGAAAAACTGTTTTTT
TRBV12-5	-	-	TRBJ2-3	CASGLVGGGTSTDTQYF	TGTGCTAGTGGTTTGGTAGGGGGGGGCACTAGCACAGATACGCAGTATTTT
TRBV5-6	-	-	TRBJ2-5	CASSLRGARETQYF	TGTGCCAGCAGCTTGCGGGGGGCTAGGGAGACCCAGTACTTC
TRBV27	TRBD1	-	TRBJ1-6	CASSSLGQGNSPLHF	TGTGCCAGCAGCAGCCTTGGACAGGGGAATTCACCCCTCCACTTT
TRBV19	TRBD2	-	TRBJ2-7	CASSISGGVYEQYF	TGTGCCAGTAGTATAAGCGGGGGGGTGTACGAGCAGTACTTC
TRBV10-1	-	-	TRBJ1-2	CASSDNINYGYTF	TGCGCCAGCAGTGACAACATCAACTATGGCTACACCTTC
TRBV11-2	TRBD2	-	TRBJ2-3	CASSLGGGTDTQYF	TGTGCCAGCAGCCTCGGGGGGGGCACAGATACGCAGTATTTT
TRBV29-1	-	-	TRBJ1-1	CSVEGGREAFF	TGCAGCGTTGAGGGGGGACGTGAAGCTTTCTTT
TRBV7-9	TRBD2	few	TRBJ2-1	CASSLVYGLAGYNEQFF	TGTGCCAGCAGCTTAGTGTATGGTCTAGCGGGGTACAATGAGCAGTTCTTC
TRBV2	-	once	TRBJ2-5	CASRAGATQYF	TGTGCCAGCAGGGCCGGAGCGACCCAGTACTTC
TRBV5-4	TRBD1	-	TRBJ2-7	CASSFRTGASYEQYF	TGTGCCAGCAGCTTCCGTACAGGGGCCTCCTACGAGCAGTACTTC
TRBV7-8	TRBD2	many	TRBJ2-1	CASSPTSGGAHEQFF	TGTGCCAGCAGCCCAACTAGCGGGGGGGCACATGAGCAGTTCTTC
TRBV3-1/TRBV3-2	TRBD2	many	TRBJ2-2	CASSRTSGGVNTGELFF	TGTGCCAGCAGTCGGACTAGCGGGGGGGTGAACACCGGGGAGCTGTTTTTT
TRBV10-2	TRBD1	-	TRBJ1-2	CASSQGQAPVYGYTF	TGCGCCAGCAGTCAAGGACAGGCTCCAGTCTATGGCTACACCTTC
TRBV4-1	-	once	TRBJ1-2	CASSQGRNSLYTF	TGCGCCAGCAGCCAAGGGCGCAACAGTCTCTACACCTTC
TRBV25-1	TRBD1	-	TRBJ1-1	CASSTHRGPDTEAFF	TGTGCCAGCAGTACCCACAGGGGGCCGGACACTGAAGCTTTCTTT
TRBV5-6	-	-	TRBJ1-1	CASSLVAGSYTEAFF	TGTGCCAGCAGCTTGGTAGCGGGGAGTTACACTGAAGCTTTCTTT
TRBV19	-	once	TRBJ1-2	CASSIGGGPYGYTF	TGTGCCAGTAGTATAGGTGGCGGTCCCTATGGCTACACCTTC
TRBV6-5	-	-	TRBJ1-4	CASSYSKREGGEKLFF	TGTGCCAGCAGTTACTCGAAACGAGAGGGAGGCGAAAAACTGTTTTTT
TRBV2	TRBD1	-	TRBJ1-5	CASTAGTADNQPQHF	TGTGCCAGCACCGCCGGGACAGCAGACAATCAGCCCCAGCATTTT
TRBV5-1	TRBD1	few	TRBJ2-2	CASSLQGANTGELFF	TGCGCCAGCAGCTTGCAGGGGGCGAACACCGGGGAGCTGTTTTTT
TRBV5-4	TRBD1	once	TRBJ2-2	CASSRQGEGGELFF	TGTGCCAGCAGTAGACAGGGGGAAGGCGGGGAGCTGTTTTTT
TRBV5-1	-	-	TRBJ1-3	CASSLDGGRGTGNTIYF	TGCGCCAGCAGCTTGGATGGTGGCAGGGGAACAGGAAACACCATATATTTT
TRBV11-2	TRBD2	-	TRBJ2-2	CASSPLLAGGHTGELFF	TGTGCCAGCAGCCCATTACTAGCGGGGGGCCACACCGGGGAGCTGTTTTTT
TRBV5-1	TRBD2	-	TRBJ2-5	CASSLGTSGGIDQETQYF	TGCGCCAGCAGCTTGGGGACTAGCGGGGGGATAGACCAAGAGACCCAGTACTTC
TRBV12-5	-	-	TRBJ2-5	CASGLFGGETQYF	TGTGCTAGTGGTTTGTTCGGGGGAGAGACCCAGTACTTC
TRBV7-9	-	few	TRBJ1-3	CASSPGGRGNTIYF	TGTGCCAGCAGCCCCGGCGGGAGAGGAAACACCATATATTTT
TRBV7-2	-	-	TRBJ1-4	CASSLAGTLDEKLFF	TGTGCCAGCAGCTTGGCCGGGACTCTCGATGAAAAACTGTTTTTT
TRBV5-1	-	-	TRBJ1-2	CASSLGTTNYGYTF	TGCGCCAGCAGCTTGGGGACAACTAACTATGGCTACACCTTC
TRBV19	TRBD1	-	TRBJ1-5	CASSISGGAIQPQHF	TGTGCCAGTAGTATATCAGGGGGCGCGATTCAGCCCCAGCATTTT
TRBV6-4	TRBD2	-	TRBJ2-3	CASSATSGGTDTQYF	TGTGCCAGCAGCGCTACTAGCGGGGGCACAGATACGCAGTATTTT
TRBV5-1	-	few	TRBJ1-5	CASSPSRDKGPQHF	TGCGCCAGCAGCCCGTCCCGGGACAAGGGACCCCAGCATTTT
TRBV5-4	-	-	TRBJ2-1	CASSGNRNEQFF	TGTGCCAGCAGCGGAAACAGGAATGAGCAGTTCTTC
TRBV3-1/TRBV3-2	TRBD1	once	TRBJ1-6	CASSPGQGTSPLHF	TGTGCCAGCAGCCCCGGACAGGGCACTTCACCCCTCCACTTT
TRBV10-3	TRBD1	-	TRBJ1-2	CAISLGQGLYGYTF	TGTGCCATCAGCTTGGGACAGGGACTTTATGGCTACACCTTC
TRBV4-1	-	once	TRBJ2-7	CASSQDRGGSPQYF	TGCGCCAGCAGCCAAGATCGTGGCGGCTCCCCGCAGTACTTC